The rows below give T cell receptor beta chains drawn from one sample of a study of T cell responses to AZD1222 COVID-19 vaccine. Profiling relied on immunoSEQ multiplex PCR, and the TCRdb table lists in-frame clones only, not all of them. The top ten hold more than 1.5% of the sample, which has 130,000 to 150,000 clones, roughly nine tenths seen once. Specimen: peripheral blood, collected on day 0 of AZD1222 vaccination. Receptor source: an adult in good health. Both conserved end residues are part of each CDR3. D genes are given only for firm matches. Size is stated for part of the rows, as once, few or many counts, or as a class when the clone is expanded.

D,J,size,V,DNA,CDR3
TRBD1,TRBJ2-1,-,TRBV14,TGTGCCAGCAGCCAACCGAGTGGGACAGGAGTATACAATGAGCAGTTCTTC,CASSQPSGTGVYNEQFF
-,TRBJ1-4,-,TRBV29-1,TGCAGCGTTGTGGGGCAGTTAAATGAAAAACTGTTTTTT,CSVVGQLNEKLFF
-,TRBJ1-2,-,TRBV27,TGTGCCAGCAGAGGACAGAATAACTATGGCTACACCTTC,CASRGQNNYGYTF
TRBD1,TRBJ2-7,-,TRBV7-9,TGTGCCAGCAGCCCGTGGACAGGGTTAGCCTCCTACGAGCAGTACTTC,CASSPWTGLASYEQYF
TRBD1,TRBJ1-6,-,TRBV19,TGTGCCAGTAGTAACCCGGGACAGGGTAGTAATTCACCCCTCCACTTT,CASSNPGQGSNSPLHF
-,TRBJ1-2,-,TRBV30,TGTGCCTGGAAGTGGGACGGGGGTGGCTACACCTTC,CAWKWDGGGYTF
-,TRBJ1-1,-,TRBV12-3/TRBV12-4,TGTGCCAGCAGTCCCGACAAGAACACTGAAGCTTTCTTT,CASSPDKNTEAFF
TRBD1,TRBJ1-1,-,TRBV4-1,TGCGCCAGCAGCCCTACAGGGGGCGTAGGGAACACTGAAGCTTTCTTT,CASSPTGGVGNTEAFF
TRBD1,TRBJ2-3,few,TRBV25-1,TGTGCCAGCTCGCGGACAGGGGAAGGGGATACGCAGTATTTT,CASSRTGEGDTQYF
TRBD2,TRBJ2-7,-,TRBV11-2,TGTGCCAGCAGCTTAAATCTAGCGGGAGTATACGAGCAGTACTTC,CASSLNLAGVYEQYF
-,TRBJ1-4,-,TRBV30,TGTGCCTGGAGCGAAGGTTGGCAACTGTTTTTT,CAWSEGWQLFF
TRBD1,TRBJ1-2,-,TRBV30,TGTGCCTGGACTGAGGACAGGGGCTATGGCTACACCTTC,CAWTEDRGYGYTF
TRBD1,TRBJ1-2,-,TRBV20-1,TGCAGTGCTTCGACAGGGGACGGCTACACCTTC,CSASTGDGYTF
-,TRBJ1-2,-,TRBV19,TGTGCCAGTAGTATCAGAACCGATAACTATGGCTACACCTTC,CASSIRTDNYGYTF
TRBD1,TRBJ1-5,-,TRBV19,TGTGCCAGTAGCTGGGATGGACAGGAGGTCAATCAGCCCCAGCATTTT,CASSWDGQEVNQPQHF
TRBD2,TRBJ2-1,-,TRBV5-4,TGTGCCAGCCGTCTAGCGGGAAACAATGAGCAGTTCTTC,CASRLAGNNEQFF
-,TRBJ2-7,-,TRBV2,TGTGCCAGCAGTGATCTGGGAAGCTCCTACGAGCAGTACTTC,CASSDLGSSYEQYF
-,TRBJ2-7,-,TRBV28,TGTGCCAGCAGTCCCGGTGACTTTCGGACCTACGAGCAGTACTTC,CASSPGDFRTYEQYF
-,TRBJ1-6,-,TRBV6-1,TGTGCCAGCAGTGAAGTGAGGCTGGGAATAGGTAATTCACCCCTCCACTTT,CASSEVRLGIGNSPLHF
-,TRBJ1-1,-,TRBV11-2,TGTGCCAGCAGCAAGGAGTTGAACACTGAAGCTTTCTTT,CASSKELNTEAFF
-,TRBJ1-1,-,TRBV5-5,TGTGCCAGCAGCTTGGGGGTCCGGAATGAAGCTTTCTTT,CASSLGVRNEAFF
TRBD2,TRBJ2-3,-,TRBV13,TGTGCCAGCAGCTTTAGGGCCAGCGGGATTAGCACAGATACGCAGTATTTT,CASSFRASGISTDTQYF
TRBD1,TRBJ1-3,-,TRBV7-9,TGTGCCAGCAGCTTAGCGACCGGGACAGCTGGAAACACCATATATTTT,CASSLATGTAGNTIYF